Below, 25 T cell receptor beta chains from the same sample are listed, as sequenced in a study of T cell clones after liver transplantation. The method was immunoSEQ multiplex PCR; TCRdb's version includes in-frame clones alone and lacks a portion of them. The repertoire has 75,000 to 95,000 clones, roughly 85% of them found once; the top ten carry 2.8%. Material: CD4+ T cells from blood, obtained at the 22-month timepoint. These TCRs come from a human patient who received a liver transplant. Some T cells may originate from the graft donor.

The CDR3 DNA is TGTGCCAGCAGTTTATTGGGCGGAACCTACGAGCAGTACTTC. Its translation is CASSLLGGTYEQYF. The chain carries TRBV28 and TRBJ2-7, with D unresolved. Trimming took off 1 base at V and 2 bases at J, with 9 bases between the two ends. CDR3 size: 14 residues. Looked up from germline, CDR1 is MDHEN and CDR2 is SYDVKM.

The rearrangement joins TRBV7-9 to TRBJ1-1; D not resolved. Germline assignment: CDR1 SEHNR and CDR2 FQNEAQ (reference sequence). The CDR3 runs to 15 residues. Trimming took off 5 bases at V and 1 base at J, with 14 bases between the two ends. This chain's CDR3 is CASSARPAGNTEAFF. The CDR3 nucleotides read TGTGCCAGCAGCGCCCGACCGGCCGGGAACACTGAAGCTTTCTTT. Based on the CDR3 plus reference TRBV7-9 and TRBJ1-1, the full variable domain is DTGVSQNPRHKITKRGQNVTFRCDPISEHNRLYWYRQTLGQGPEFLTYFQNEAQLEKSRLLSDRFSAERPKGSFSTLEIQRTEQGDSAMYLCASSARPAGNTEAFFGQGTRLTVV.

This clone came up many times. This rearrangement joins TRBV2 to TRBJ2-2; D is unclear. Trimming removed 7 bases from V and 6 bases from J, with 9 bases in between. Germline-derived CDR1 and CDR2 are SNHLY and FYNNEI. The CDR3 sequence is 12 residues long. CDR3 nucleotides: TGTGCCAGCAAGTTGGCTCCCGGGGAGCTGTTTTTT. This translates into CASKLAPGELFF.

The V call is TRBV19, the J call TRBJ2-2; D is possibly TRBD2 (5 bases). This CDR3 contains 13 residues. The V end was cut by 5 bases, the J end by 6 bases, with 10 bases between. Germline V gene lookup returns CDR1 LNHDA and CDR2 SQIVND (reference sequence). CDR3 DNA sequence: TGTGCCAGTAGTGTTAGCGACCCCGGGGAGCTGTTTTTT. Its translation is CASSVSDPGELFF.

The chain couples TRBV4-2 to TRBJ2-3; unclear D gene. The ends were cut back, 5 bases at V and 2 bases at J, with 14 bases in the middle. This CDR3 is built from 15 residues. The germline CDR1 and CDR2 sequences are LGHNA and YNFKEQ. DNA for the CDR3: TGTGCCAGCAGCTACAGCGAGTCCTACACAGATACGCAGTATTTT. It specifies CASSYSESYTDTQYF.

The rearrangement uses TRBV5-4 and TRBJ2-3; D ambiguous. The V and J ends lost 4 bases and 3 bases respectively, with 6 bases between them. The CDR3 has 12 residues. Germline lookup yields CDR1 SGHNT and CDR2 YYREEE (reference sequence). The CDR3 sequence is CASSGRTDTQYF. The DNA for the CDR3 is TGTGCCAGCAGCGGAAGGACAGATACGCAGTATTTT. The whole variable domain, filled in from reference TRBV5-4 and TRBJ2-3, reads ETGVTQSPTHLIKTRGQQVTLRCSSQSGHNTVSWYQQALGQGPQFIFQYYREEENGRGNFPPRFSGLQFPNYSSELNVNALELDDSALYLCASSGRTDTQYFGPGTRLTVL.

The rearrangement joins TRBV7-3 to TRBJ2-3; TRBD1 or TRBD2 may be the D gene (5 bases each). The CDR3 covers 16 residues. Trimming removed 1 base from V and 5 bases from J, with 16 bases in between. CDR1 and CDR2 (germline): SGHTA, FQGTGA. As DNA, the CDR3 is TGTGCCAGCAGCTTAAACCCTGGGGCCGGGGTAGATACGCAGTATTTT. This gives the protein CASSLNPGAGVDTQYF.

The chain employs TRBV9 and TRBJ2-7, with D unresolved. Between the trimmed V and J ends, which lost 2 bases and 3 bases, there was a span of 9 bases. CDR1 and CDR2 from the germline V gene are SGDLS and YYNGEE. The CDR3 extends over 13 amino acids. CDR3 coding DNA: TGTGCCAGCAGCGTTGGGCTAGACTACGAGCAGTACTTC. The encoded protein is CASSVGLDYEQYF.

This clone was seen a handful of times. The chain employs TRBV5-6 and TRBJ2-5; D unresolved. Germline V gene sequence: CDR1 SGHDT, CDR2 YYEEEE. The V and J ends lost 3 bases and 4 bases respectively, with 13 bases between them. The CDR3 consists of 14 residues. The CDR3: CASSSIGRRETQYF. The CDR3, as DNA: TGTGCCAGCAGCTCGATAGGAAGGAGAGAGACCCAGTACTTC.

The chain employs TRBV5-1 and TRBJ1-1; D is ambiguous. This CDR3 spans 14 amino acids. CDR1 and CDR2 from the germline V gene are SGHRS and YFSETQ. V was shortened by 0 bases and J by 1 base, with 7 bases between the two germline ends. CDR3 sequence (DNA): TGCGCCAGCAGCTTGGGGGCTCAGAACACTGAAGCTTTCTTT. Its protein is CASSLGAQNTEAFF.

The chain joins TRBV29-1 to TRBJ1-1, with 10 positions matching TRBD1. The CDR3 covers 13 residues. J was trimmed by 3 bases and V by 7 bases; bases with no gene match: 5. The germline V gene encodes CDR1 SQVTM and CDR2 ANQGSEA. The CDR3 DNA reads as TGCAGCGCCCGGACAGGGGGGGACACTGAAGCTTTCTTT. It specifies CSARTGGDTEAFF.

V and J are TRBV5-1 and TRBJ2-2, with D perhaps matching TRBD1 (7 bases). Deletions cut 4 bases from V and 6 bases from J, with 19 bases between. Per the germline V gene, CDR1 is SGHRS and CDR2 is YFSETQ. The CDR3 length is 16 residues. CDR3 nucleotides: TGCGCCAGCAGCCCAAGTGACAGGGAGGTATCCGGGGAGCTGTTTTTT. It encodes CASSPSDREVSGELFF. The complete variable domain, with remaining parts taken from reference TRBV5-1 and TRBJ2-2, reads KAGVTQTPRYLIKTRGQQVTLSCSPISGHRSVSWYQQTPGQGLQFLFEYFSETQRNKGNFPGRFSGRQFSNSRSEMNVSTLELGDSALYLCASSPSDREVSGELFFGEGSRLTVL.

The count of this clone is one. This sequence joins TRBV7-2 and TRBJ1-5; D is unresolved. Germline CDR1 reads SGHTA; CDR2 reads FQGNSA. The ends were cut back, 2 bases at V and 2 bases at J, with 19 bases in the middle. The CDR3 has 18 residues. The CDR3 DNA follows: TGTGCCAGCAGCTTAATAGATAGGGAGGGTTATGGCAATCAGCCCCAGCATTTT. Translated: CASSLIDREGYGNQPQHF.

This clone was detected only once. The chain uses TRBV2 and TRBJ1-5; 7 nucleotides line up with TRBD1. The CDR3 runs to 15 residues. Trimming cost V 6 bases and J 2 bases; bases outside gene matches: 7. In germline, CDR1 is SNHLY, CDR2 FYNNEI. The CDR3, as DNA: TGTGCCAGCAGGACCGACAGGGCTGGCAATCAGCCCCAGCATTTT. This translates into CASRTDRAGNQPQHF.

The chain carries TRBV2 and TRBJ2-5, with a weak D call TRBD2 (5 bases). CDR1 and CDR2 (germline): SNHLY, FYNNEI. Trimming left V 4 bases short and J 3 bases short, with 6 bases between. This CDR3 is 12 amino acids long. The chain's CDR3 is CASSVGEETQYF. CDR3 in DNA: TGTGCCAGCAGTGTCGGGGAAGAGACCCAGTACTTC.

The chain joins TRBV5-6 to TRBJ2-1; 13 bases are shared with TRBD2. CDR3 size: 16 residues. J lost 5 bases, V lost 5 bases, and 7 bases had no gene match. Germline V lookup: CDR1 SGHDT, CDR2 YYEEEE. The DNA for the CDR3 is TGTGCCAGCAGTTTTGGACTAGCGGGAGAGAACAATGAGCAGTTCTTC. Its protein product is CASSFGLAGENNEQFF. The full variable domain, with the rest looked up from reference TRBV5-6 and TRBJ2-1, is DAGVTQSPTHLIKTRGQQVTLRCSPKSGHDTVSWYQQALGQGPQFIFQYYEEEERQRGNFPDRFSGHQFPNYSSELNVNALLLGDSALYLCASSFGLAGENNEQFFGPGTRLTVL.

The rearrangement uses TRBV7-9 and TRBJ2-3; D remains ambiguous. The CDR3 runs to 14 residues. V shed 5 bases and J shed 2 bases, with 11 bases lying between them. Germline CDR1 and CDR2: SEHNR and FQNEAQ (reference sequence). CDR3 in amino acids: CASSPGFLTDTQYF. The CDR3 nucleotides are TGTGCCAGCAGCCCTGGGTTCCTCACAGATACGCAGTATTTT.

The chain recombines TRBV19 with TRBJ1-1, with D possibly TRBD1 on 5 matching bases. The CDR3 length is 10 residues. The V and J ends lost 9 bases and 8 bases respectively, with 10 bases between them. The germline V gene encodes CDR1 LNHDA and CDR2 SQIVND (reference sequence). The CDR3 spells CASFTGEAFF. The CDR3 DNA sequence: TGTGCCAGCTTTACAGGAGAAGCTTTCTTT.

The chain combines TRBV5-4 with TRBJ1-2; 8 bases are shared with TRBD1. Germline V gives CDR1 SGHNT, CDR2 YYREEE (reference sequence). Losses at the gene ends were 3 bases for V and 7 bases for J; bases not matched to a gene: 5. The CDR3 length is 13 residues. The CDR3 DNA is TGTGCCAGCAGCTGGACAGGGACTGGTGGCTACACCTTC. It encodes CASSWTGTGGYTF.

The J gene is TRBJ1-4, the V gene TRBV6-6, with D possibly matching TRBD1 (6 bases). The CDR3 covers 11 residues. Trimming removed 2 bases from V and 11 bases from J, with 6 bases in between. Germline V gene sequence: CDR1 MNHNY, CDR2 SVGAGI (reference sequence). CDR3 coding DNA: TGTGCCAGCAGTTACCAGGGGAAACTGTTTTTT. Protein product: CASSYQGKLFF.

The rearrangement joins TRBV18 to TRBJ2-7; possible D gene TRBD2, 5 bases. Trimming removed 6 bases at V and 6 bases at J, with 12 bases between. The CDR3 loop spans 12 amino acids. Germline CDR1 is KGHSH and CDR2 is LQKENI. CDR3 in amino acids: CASSTGVSEQYF. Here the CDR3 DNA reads TGTGCCAGCTCTACCGGGGTTTCCGAGCAGTACTTC. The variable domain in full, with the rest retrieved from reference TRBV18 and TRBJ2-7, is NAGVMQNPRHLVRRRGQEARLRCSPMKGHSHVYWYRQLPEEGLKFMVYLQKENIIDESGMPKERFSAEFPKEGPSILRIQQVVRGDSAAYFCASSTGVSEQYFGPGTRLTVT.

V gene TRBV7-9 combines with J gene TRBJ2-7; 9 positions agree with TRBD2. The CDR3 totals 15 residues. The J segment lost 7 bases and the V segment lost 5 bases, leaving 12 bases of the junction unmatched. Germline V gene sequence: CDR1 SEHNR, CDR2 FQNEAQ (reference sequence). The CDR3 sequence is CASSPPGGRAGEQYF. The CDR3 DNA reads TGTGCCAGCAGCCCCCCGGGCGGGAGGGCGGGAGAGCAGTACTTC.

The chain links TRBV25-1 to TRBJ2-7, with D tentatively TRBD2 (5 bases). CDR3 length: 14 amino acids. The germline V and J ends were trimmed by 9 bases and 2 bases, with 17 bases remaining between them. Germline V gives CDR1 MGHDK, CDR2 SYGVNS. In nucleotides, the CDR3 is TGTGCCAGACGTCATGAGGGTTTTCCCTACGAGCAGTACTTC. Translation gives CARRHEGFPYEQYF.

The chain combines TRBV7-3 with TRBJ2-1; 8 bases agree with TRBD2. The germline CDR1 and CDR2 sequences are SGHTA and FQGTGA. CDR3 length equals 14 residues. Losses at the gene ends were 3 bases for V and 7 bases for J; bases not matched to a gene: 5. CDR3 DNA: TGTGCCAGCAGCTTCGGCGGGAGGAGGAATGAGCAGTTCTTC. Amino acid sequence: CASSFGGRRNEQFF.

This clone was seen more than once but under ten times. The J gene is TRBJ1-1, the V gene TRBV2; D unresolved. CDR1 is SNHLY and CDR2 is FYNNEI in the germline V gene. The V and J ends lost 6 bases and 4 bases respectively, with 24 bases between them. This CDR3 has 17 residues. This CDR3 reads CASRSEPGLRAGTEAFF. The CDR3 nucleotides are TGTGCCAGCAGAAGCGAACCCGGGTTAAGAGCGGGCACTGAAGCTTTCTTT.